Listed below are T cell receptor beta chains from one sample, sequenced in a study of T cells in Graves' hyperthyroidism and ophthalmopathy. Each CDR3 protein gets one entry after TCRdb re-called the multiplex PCR reads with MiXCR. The table shows roughly 250,000 distinct CDR3 sequences, with roughly 22% occurring only once. The sequenced material came from blood. The source is a man aged 30 to 45 with Graves' ophthalmopathy. CDR3s include the opening cysteine and the closing phenylalanine or tryptophan. Rows may omit the clone size; those that give it use once, few, many or a size class.

v_call	cdr3_length	clone_size	j_call	cdr3_aa
TRBV28	11	few	TRBJ2-7	CASSLMGQQYF
TRBV28	14	few	TRBJ2-5	CASNTNGPGRTQYF
TRBV3-1	14	.	TRBJ1-1	CASSQDYRTDKAFF
TRBV15	15	.	TRBJ1-2	CATSRDPDSSYGYTF
TRBV11-1	16	many	TRBJ2-5	CASSLSTSGGEETQYF
TRBV28	15	many	TRBJ2-3	CASSPGLAGGYTQYF
TRBV19	16	.	TRBJ2-1	CASSSKGTSGNNEQFF
TRBV20-1	14	.	TRBJ2-4	CSARQGGGKNIQYF
TRBV19	17	.	TRBJ2-3	CASSMRLAGVTTDTQYF
TRBV27	15	.	TRBJ1-5	CASSSRQGDGQPQHF
TRBV2	14	many	TRBJ2-7	CASSEQGESYEQYF
TRBV5-4	14	.	TRBJ1-6	CASSLGRNNSPLHF
TRBV24-1	13	.	TRBJ2-2	CATGTGNTGELFF
TRBV5-1	14	.	TRBJ2-3	CASSLEASRDTQYF